This record concerns one T cell receptor (beta chain) sequence. The specificity of this receptor is unknown. The sample holds no much larger clone one base away, and base qualities are not on file. This sample also contains other DNA sequences that code for the same CDR3. Using the deep immunoSEQ assay, TCR CDR3 regions were amplified from genomic DNA by multiplex PCR. Extracted genomic DNA from each cell subset was distributed evenly across all wells of several immunoSEQ 96-well plates, and each plate was treated as a replicate. Each replicate PCR for sorted subsets received 150 to 250 ng genomic DNA, equal to roughly 33,000 T cell genomes. Purified libraries were quantified with a Qubit 3.0 fluorometer, sized on a Bioanalyzer 2100, and re-quantified with the KAPA Library Quantification kit. Each immunoSEQ 96-well plate was sequenced on its own single-read 150-cycle Illumina NextSeq 550 flow cell. The original pipeline was this. Because only junctional sequences without quality scores were contained in the immunoSEQ output, filtering matching that applied to full-length reads could not be performed. Sequences were annotated with PyIR, a Python wrapper for IgBLAST v1.9, and V/J genes and CDR3 were assigned using IMGT germline references. Reads with weak V/J assignments (E-value above 1e-6), missing CDR3, stop codons, out-of-frame junctions, or ambiguous translated residues were removed. V3J clonotypes were defined as sequences sharing the same inferred V gene, J gene, and CDR3 amino acid sequence. To compute the percentage overlap between repertoires, the number of shared unique clonotypes was divided by the size of the smaller repertoire. RTK rarefaction, the Chao1 estimator, and Recon v2.1 estimates of unobserved clonotypes were used to assess repertoire richness. For all TCRbeta clonotypes obtained by the gDNA method from four donors, generation probabilities were computed with OLGA. As stored in TCRdb, this immuneACCESS dataset retains in-frame rearrangements with V and J assigned. A fraction of the clones does not appear; measured against another copy, unresolved V genes explain less than half of the discrepancy, and the remainder lacks a known reason. The V and J calls and clone size come from that table; D and trimming were worked out from the DNA. This sample gives over 1.4 million clones in total; roughly 96% of them show up just once. The biggest ten clones account for 1.2% of the sample.

This sample stems from a study of shared clonotypes between healthy human individuals (dated by TCRdb to the early 2020s). With regard to the full study: Three men and two women, aged 18 to 49 years, made up the cohort. For each donor, three plates each were used for CD4 naive and CD4 memory, two plates were used for CD8 naive, and one plate was used for CD8 memory. To estimate repertoire size and how much clonotypes are shared between individuals, the study performed deep sequencing of blood TCR repertoires from about five healthy adults. To increase sequencing depth and limit assay-specific biases, different laboratories used diverse techniques to prepare libraries and sequence TCR repertoires. Each donor's leukapheresis produced roughly between about 0.85 and 10 billion PBMCs.

The research as a whole found: Because the study included a small number of donors, the genetic and exposure-history diversity represented was limited. Sampling was restricted to blood, and TCR repertoires in tissues likely differ from the TCR repertoires found in blood. Rarefaction of sorted-subset datasets indicated incomplete sequencing despite the large sequencing depth. Higher generation probabilities were observed for clonotypes shared by all four sorted-subset donors than for non-shared clonotypes. Estimated clonotype richness was generally larger for naive than for memory subsets. When a handful of donors were compared, the shared fraction of clonotypes was roughly 4.8% for naive CD4, more than 3% for naive CD8, more than 2% for memory CD4, and around 0.37% for memory CD8. Pairwise subsampling led to the expectation that sequencing depth would affect the degree of clonotype sharing among donors.

Healthy HIV-negative adults with no recently reported acute infections or vaccinations were included as donors. Every donor was a Caucasian adult residing in Nashville, Tennessee, USA. CD4+ T cells were enriched by magnetic negative selection, after which naive cells were positively selected on CD45RA and the negative fraction was taken as the memory subset. After blood collection by leukapheresis, PBMCs were isolated using Ficoll-Histopaque density gradient centrifugation and then cryopreserved in the vapor phase of liquid nitrogen. Analytical flow cytometry was used to check the purity and quantity of every magnetically sorted T cell population. Genomic DNA was isolated from every sorted fraction and measured by UV absorbance on a Nanodrop 2000c. This TCR came from a man in his thirties or forties in good health. The sequencing sample was made of naive CD4+ T cells sorted from blood. Interpreted using the paper, the cell subset or site label stands for: CD45RA+ positively selected.

The CDR3 corresponds to CSARLVYEQYF. In nucleotide form, the sequence is TGCAGTGCTAGGCTGGTCTACGAGCAGTACTTC. The V and J segments used are TRBV20-1 and TRBJ2-7, with no reliable assignment of the D segment. The CDR3, from cysteine to phenylalanine, totals 11 residues. Left in the record is the CDR3 DNA by itself, 33 bases read in frame from the first base. CDR1 DFQATT and CDR2 SNEGSKA were looked up in the germline V gene (reference sequence). Trimming costs V 3 bases and J 3 bases, and their ends lie 6 bases apart.